This is a list of T cell receptor beta chains from one sample in a study of T cells in localized non-small cell lung cancer. Measured with immunoSEQ multiplex PCR; TCRdb has only the in-frame clones, and not every one. Of 17,000 or so clones listed, around 89% are singletons. The source material was peripheral blood, sampled before any cancer treatment. The receptors here all came from a male donor older than 55 with stage II squamous cell lung carcinoma. Both conserved end residues are part of each CDR3. The D gene is left open where the match is weak. The size entry is marked missing in some rows and otherwise reads once, few, many or a size class.

J gene: TRBJ1-2
V gene: TRBV10-3
clone size: .
D gene: .
CDR3 protein: CAISDRGLNGYTF
CDR3 DNA: TGTGCCATCAGTGACAGGGGATTGAATGGCTACACCTTC

J gene: TRBJ2-7
V gene: TRBV10-1
clone size: .
D gene: TRBD2
CDR3 protein: CASSVASPGLAEIYEQYF
CDR3 DNA: TGCGCCAGCAGTGTCGCCTCCCCGGGCCTAGCGGAGATCTACGAGCAGTACTTC

J gene: TRBJ1-3
V gene: TRBV19
clone size: .
D gene: .
CDR3 protein: CASWDGSSGNTIYF
CDR3 DNA: TGTGCCAGTTGGGACGGGAGCTCTGGAAACACCATATATTTT

J gene: TRBJ1-1
V gene: TRBV4-1
clone size: .
D gene: .
CDR3 protein: CASSQGSTEAFF
CDR3 DNA: TGCGCCAGCAGCCAAGGGTCCACTGAAGCTTTCTTT

J gene: TRBJ2-7
V gene: TRBV7-2
clone size: .
D gene: TRBD2
CDR3 protein: CASSLRAGGPKYSYEQYF
CDR3 DNA: TGTGCCAGCAGCTTACGAGCGGGAGGGCCCAAATATAGCTACGAGCAGTACTTC

J gene: TRBJ2-1
V gene: TRBV9
clone size: .
D gene: TRBD1
CDR3 protein: CASSPRGTDYYNEQFF
CDR3 DNA: TGTGCCAGCAGCCCGAGGGGGACAGACTACTACAATGAGCAGTTCTTC

J gene: TRBJ1-3
V gene: TRBV7-9
clone size: .
D gene: TRBD1
CDR3 protein: CASSRDRDTDGNTIYF
CDR3 DNA: TGTGCCAGCAGCAGGGACAGGGACACGGATGGAAACACCATATATTTT

J gene: TRBJ1-5
V gene: TRBV19
clone size: once
D gene: TRBD1
CDR3 protein: CASTGTGTQPQHF
CDR3 DNA: TGTGCCAGTACGGGGACAGGGACTCAGCCCCAGCATTTT

J gene: TRBJ1-5
V gene: TRBV28
clone size: .
D gene: .
CDR3 protein: CASISQRTQPQHF
CDR3 DNA: TGTGCCAGCATCTCCCAACGGACTCAGCCCCAGCATTTT

J gene: TRBJ2-3
V gene: TRBV4-2
clone size: few
D gene: .
CDR3 protein: CASSQGTGGATDTQYF
CDR3 DNA: TGTGCCAGCAGCCAAGGAACAGGGGGGGCTACAGATACGCAGTATTTT

J gene: TRBJ1-2
V gene: TRBV7-8
clone size: .
D gene: .
CDR3 protein: CASSLDIRGARGYTF
CDR3 DNA: TGTGCCAGCAGCTTAGATATCCGGGGGGCGCGCGGCTACACCTTC

J gene: TRBJ2-7
V gene: TRBV27
clone size: .
D gene: TRBD2
CDR3 protein: CASSPSSGRDREQYF
CDR3 DNA: TGTGCCAGCAGTCCGTCTAGCGGGAGGGATCGAGAGCAGTACTTC

J gene: TRBJ2-7
V gene: TRBV11-3
clone size: .
D gene: .
CDR3 protein: CASSLDRGSGEQYF
CDR3 DNA: TGTGCCAGCAGCTTAGATCGTGGCTCAGGCGAGCAGTACTTC

J gene: TRBJ2-7
V gene: TRBV4-1
clone size: .
D gene: .
CDR3 protein: CASSQPSYSEQYF
CDR3 DNA: TGCGCCAGCAGCCAACCCTCGTACTCCGAGCAGTACTTC

J gene: TRBJ2-7
V gene: TRBV27
clone size: .
D gene: TRBD2
CDR3 protein: CASSPGTSGTYEQYF
CDR3 DNA: TGTGCCAGCAGTCCGGGGACTAGCGGGACCTACGAGCAGTACTTC

J gene: TRBJ2-7
V gene: TRBV14
clone size: once
D gene: .
CDR3 protein: CASSQVDEQYF
CDR3 DNA: TGTGCCAGCAGCCAAGTTGACGAGCAGTACTTC

J gene: TRBJ2-1
V gene: TRBV2
clone size: .
D gene: .
CDR3 protein: CASTWGASSYEQFF
CDR3 DNA: TGTGCCAGCACCTGGGGGGCTAGTTCGTATGAGCAGTTCTTC

J gene: TRBJ1-2
V gene: TRBV6-6
clone size: .
D gene: .
CDR3 protein: CASSYSIRSLSLGYTF
CDR3 DNA: TGTGCCAGCAGTTACTCGATAAGATCTTTGTCTTTGGGCTACACCTTC

J gene: TRBJ1-4
V gene: TRBV18
clone size: .
D gene: .
CDR3 protein: CASSPTRSSLTNEKLFF
CDR3 DNA: TGTGCCAGCTCACCAACCCGGTCCTCGTTGACCAATGAAAAACTGTTTTTT

J gene: TRBJ2-5
V gene: TRBV5-1
clone size: .
D gene: .
CDR3 protein: CASSFQGRMGETQYF
CDR3 DNA: TGCGCCAGCAGCTTCCAGGGTCGGATGGGAGAGACCCAGTACTTC

J gene: TRBJ1-5
V gene: TRBV5-5
clone size: .
D gene: .
CDR3 protein: CASSLTGSVVNQPQHF
CDR3 DNA: TGTGCCAGCAGCTTAACAGGGTCGGTAGTGAATCAGCCCCAGCATTTT

J gene: TRBJ2-5
V gene: TRBV11-2
clone size: .
D gene: TRBD2
CDR3 protein: CASSLDPTSGRARYF
CDR3 DNA: TGTGCCAGCAGCTTGGACCCGACTAGCGGGAGGGCCCGGTACTTC

J gene: TRBJ1-1
V gene: TRBV5-5
clone size: .
D gene: .
CDR3 protein: CASSLALGYTEAFF
CDR3 DNA: TGTGCCAGCAGCTTGGCTTTGGGTTACACTGAAGCTTTCTTT

J gene: TRBJ1-6
V gene: TRBV19
clone size: few
D gene: .
CDR3 protein: CASTPPGGSNSPLHF
CDR3 DNA: TGTGCCAGTACTCCACCCGGGGGTTCTAATTCACCCCTCCACTTT

J gene: TRBJ1-3
V gene: TRBV28
clone size: .
D gene: .
CDR3 protein: CASSLGGSYSGNTIYF
CDR3 DNA: TGTGCCAGCAGTTTGGGGGGGTCATACTCTGGAAACACCATATATTTT

J gene: TRBJ2-1
V gene: TRBV7-8
clone size: once
D gene: TRBD1
CDR3 protein: CASSVAGTGGFF
CDR3 DNA: TGTGCCAGCAGCGTGGCCGGGACAGGGGGATTCTTC

J gene: TRBJ1-3
V gene: TRBV19
clone size: .
D gene: .
CDR3 protein: CASSIGPDGKNTIYF
CDR3 DNA: TGTGCCAGTAGTATAGGCCCGGACGGCAAAAACACCATATATTTT

J gene: TRBJ2-2
V gene: TRBV5-1
clone size: .
D gene: .
CDR3 protein: CASSPFGSAGTGELFF
CDR3 DNA: TGCGCCAGCAGCCCGTTTGGAAGCGCGGGCACCGGGGAGCTGTTTTTT

J gene: TRBJ1-1
V gene: TRBV18
clone size: .
D gene: .
CDR3 protein: CASSPGTKNTEAFF
CDR3 DNA: TGTGCCAGCTCGCCCGGGACAAAGAACACTGAAGCTTTCTTT

J gene: TRBJ2-3
V gene: TRBV7-2
clone size: .
D gene: TRBD2
CDR3 protein: CASSSYSGINTQYF
CDR3 DNA: TGTGCCAGCAGCTCTTATAGCGGGATAAATACGCAGTATTTT

J gene: TRBJ2-7
V gene: TRBV30
clone size: .
D gene: TRBD1
CDR3 protein: CAWSRGRPYEQYF
CDR3 DNA: TGTGCCTGGAGTAGGGGGCGCCCCTACGAGCAGTACTTC

J gene: TRBJ1-1
V gene: TRBV28
clone size: .
D gene: TRBD1
CDR3 protein: CASRSGGYEVGTEAFF
CDR3 DNA: TGTGCCAGCAGATCAGGGGGCTATGAAGTGGGCACTGAAGCTTTCTTT

J gene: TRBJ2-2
V gene: TRBV6-1
clone size: .
D gene: .
CDR3 protein: CASSVVGSRTGELFF
CDR3 DNA: TGTGCCAGCAGTGTTGTTGGAAGTCGGACCGGGGAGCTGTTTTTT

J gene: TRBJ1-1
V gene: TRBV6-6
clone size: .
D gene: .
CDR3 protein: CASRPPPQGSNTEAFF
CDR3 DNA: TGTGCCAGCAGACCACCCCCACAGGGATCGAACACTGAAGCTTTCTTT

J gene: TRBJ2-7
V gene: TRBV28
clone size: .
D gene: TRBD2
CDR3 protein: CASHSSGTSGRAGEQYF
CDR3 DNA: TGTGCCAGTCACTCCTCCGGGACTAGCGGGAGGGCCGGCGAGCAGTACTTC

J gene: TRBJ2-1
V gene: TRBV29-1
clone size: .
D gene: .
CDR3 protein: CSVVRGHEQFF
CDR3 DNA: TGCAGCGTTGTTCGGGGGCATGAGCAGTTCTTC

J gene: TRBJ2-1
V gene: TRBV7-9
clone size: .
D gene: TRBD2
CDR3 protein: CASSQSAGAGNNEQFF
CDR3 DNA: TGTGCCAGCAGCCAATCTGCGGGAGCGGGCAACAATGAGCAGTTCTTC

J gene: TRBJ2-2
V gene: TRBV11-3
clone size: .
D gene: TRBD2
CDR3 protein: CASSLAGGTGELFF
CDR3 DNA: TGTGCCAGCTCCCTAGCGGGAGGCACCGGGGAGCTGTTTTTT

J gene: TRBJ2-3
V gene: TRBV28
clone size: few
D gene: .
CDR3 protein: CASSLSGEADTQYF
CDR3 DNA: TGTGCCAGCAGTTTATCGGGAGAAGCAGATACGCAGTATTTT

J gene: TRBJ2-5
V gene: TRBV4-1
clone size: .
D gene: TRBD2
CDR3 protein: CASSPGLASGETQYF
CDR3 DNA: TGCGCCAGCAGCCCGGGACTAGCCTCAGGGGAGACCCAGTACTTC

J gene: TRBJ2-7
V gene: TRBV19
clone size: .
D gene: TRBD2
CDR3 protein: CASSIKAGGVEQYF
CDR3 DNA: TGTGCCAGTAGTATAAAAGCGGGAGGGGTCGAGCAGTACTTC

J gene: TRBJ1-2
V gene: TRBV5-4
clone size: once
D gene: .
CDR3 protein: CASSLRRTDIYGYTF
CDR3 DNA: TGTGCCAGCAGCTTGAGAAGGACAGATATCTATGGCTACACCTTC

J gene: TRBJ2-3
V gene: TRBV29-1
clone size: .
D gene: .
CDR3 protein: CSVVPGSTDTQYF
CDR3 DNA: TGCAGCGTTGTTCCAGGTAGCACAGATACGCAGTATTTT

J gene: TRBJ1-1
V gene: TRBV6-1
clone size: .
D gene: .
CDR3 protein: CASSEARGADTEAFF
CDR3 DNA: TGTGCCAGCAGTGAAGCTCGGGGGGCGGACACTGAAGCTTTCTTT

J gene: TRBJ2-3
V gene: TRBV28
clone size: once
D gene: TRBD2
CDR3 protein: CASRPFSGGADTQYF
CDR3 DNA: TGTGCCAGCAGACCCTTTTCGGGAGGTGCAGATACGCAGTATTTT

J gene: TRBJ2-7
V gene: TRBV27
clone size: .
D gene: TRBD1
CDR3 protein: CASILIGTGASYEQYF
CDR3 DNA: TGTGCCAGCATCCTTATAGGGACAGGGGCATCCTACGAGCAGTACTTC